Listed below are T cell receptor beta chains from one sample, sequenced in a study of beta chain features in type 1 diabetes. Repertoires were generated with immunoSEQ multiplex PCR, while TCRdb's copy carries only in-frame clones and drops some. The sample has about 180,000 clones; more than 10% are singletons. Sequences were obtained from central memory CD4+ T cells from blood. All receptors come from a woman under 30 in good health. CDR3s include the opening cysteine and the closing phenylalanine or tryptophan. A D gene is named only where the DNA matches it firmly. The size field is filled for only some rows; it gives once, few, many or a size class.

d_call	clone_size	v_call	j_call	cdr3_aa	cdr3_nt
TRBD2	NA	TRBV14	TRBJ2-7	CASSQLYAGVNEFGYEQYF	TGTGCCAGCAGCCAACTCTACGCGGGAGTTAACGAGTTTGGGTACGAGCAGTACTTC
TRBD2	few	TRBV5-1	TRBJ2-5	CASSDAGEETQYF	TGCGCCAGCAGCGATGCGGGGGAAGAGACCCAGTACTTC
TRBD2	few	TRBV5-6	TRBJ2-3	CASNYGLAESTDTQYF	TGTGCCAGCAACTATGGACTAGCGGAGAGCACAGATACGCAGTATTTT
TRBD2	few	TRBV7-2	TRBJ2-5	CASNFRLAGETQYF	TGTGCCAGCAACTTCCGGCTAGCGGGGGAGACCCAGTACTTC
TRBD1	NA	TRBV5-4	TRBJ2-7	CASSFRTGGYEQYF	TGTGCCAGCAGCTTCCGGACAGGGGGCTACGAGCAGTACTTC
TRBD2	NA	TRBV10-3	TRBJ2-2	CAISESGGRNTGELFF	TGTGCCATCAGTGAGTCTGGCGGGAGGAACACCGGGGAGCTGTTTTTT
TRBD1	few	TRBV27	TRBJ1-2	CASRPQGAGYGYTF	TGTGCCAGCAGACCGCAGGGGGCGGGGTATGGCTACACCTTC
TRBD1	few	TRBV5-4	TRBJ1-2	CASSLQGQGNEGYTF	TGTGCCAGCAGCCTACAAGGACAGGGAAATGAAGGCTACACCTTC
TRBD1	few	TRBV5-1	TRBJ2-1	CASSLVVTGTNEQFF	TGCGCCAGCAGCTTGGTAGTGACAGGGACGAATGAGCAGTTCTTC
NA	few	TRBV11-2	TRBJ1-1	CASSYAGMERAFF	TGTGCCAGCAGCTACGCAGGGATGGAGAGGGCTTTCTTT
NA	NA	TRBV6-5	TRBJ2-6	CASSYDRSVNVLTF	TGTGCCAGCAGTTACGACAGATCAGTCAACGTCCTGACTTTC
TRBD2	few	TRBV28	TRBJ2-5	CASNSHGGGARETQYF	TGTGCCAGCAACTCCCACGGCGGGGGGGCGCGGGAGACCCAGTACTTC
NA	NA	TRBV4-1	TRBJ2-7	CASSPQHESREQYF	TGCGCCAGCAGCCCCCAGCACGAGTCGAGGGAGCAGTACTTC
NA	many	TRBV6-6	TRBJ2-4	CASSLGNIQYF	TGTGCCAGCAGCCTAGGAAACATTCAGTACTTC
TRBD1	NA	TRBV5-6	TRBJ2-1	CASSPLDRRDNEQFF	TGTGCCAGCAGCCCCCTGGACAGGAGAGACAATGAGCAGTTCTTC
NA	NA	TRBV11-2	TRBJ2-2	CASSPSWLQAGELFF	TGTGCCAGCAGCCCAAGTTGGCTCCAGGCCGGGGAGCTGTTTTTT
NA	few	TRBV15	TRBJ1-5	CATSRDTGWIAQPQHF	TGTGCCACCAGCAGAGATACAGGGTGGATCGCGCAGCCCCAGCATTTT
NA	NA	TRBV5-1	TRBJ1-1	CASSSGMNTEAFF	TGCGCCAGCAGCTCGGGGATGAACACTGAAGCTTTCTTT
NA	few	TRBV29-1	TRBJ1-1	CSGGGETMNTEAFF	TGCAGCGGGGGGGGAGAGACCATGAACACTGAAGCTTTCTTT
NA	NA	TRBV7-2	TRBJ1-5	CASSSTGRQPQHF	TGTGCCAGCAGCTCGACCGGGAGGCAGCCCCAGCATTTT
NA	few	TRBV18	TRBJ1-5	CASSPSQRNQPQHF	TGTGCCAGCTCACCATCACAGCGCAATCAGCCCCAGCATTTT
TRBD1	few	TRBV29-1	TRBJ1-1	CSAGQGGRNTEAFF	TGCAGCGCCGGACAGGGGGGGAGGAACACTGAAGCTTTCTTT
TRBD1	few	TRBV7-2	TRBJ2-4	CASSGTGGNIQYF	TGTGCCAGCAGCGGGACAGGGGGGAACATTCAGTACTTC
TRBD2	NA	TRBV28	TRBJ2-5	CASSSSNRLALETQYF	TGTGCCAGCAGTTCCTCGAACCGACTAGCGCTGGAGACCCAGTACTTC
NA	NA	TRBV5-1	TRBJ2-7	CASSSSTRTDAYEQYF	TGCGCCAGCAGCTCGTCGACGCGGACAGACGCCTACGAGCAGTACTTC
TRBD1	NA	TRBV18	TRBJ2-7	CASSPGTAHEQYF	TGTGCCAGCTCACCCGGGACAGCCCACGAGCAGTACTTC
TRBD1	NA	TRBV28	TRBJ2-3	CASRSGQVGTDTQYF	TGTGCCAGCAGGTCAGGACAGGTGGGCACAGATACGCAGTATTTT